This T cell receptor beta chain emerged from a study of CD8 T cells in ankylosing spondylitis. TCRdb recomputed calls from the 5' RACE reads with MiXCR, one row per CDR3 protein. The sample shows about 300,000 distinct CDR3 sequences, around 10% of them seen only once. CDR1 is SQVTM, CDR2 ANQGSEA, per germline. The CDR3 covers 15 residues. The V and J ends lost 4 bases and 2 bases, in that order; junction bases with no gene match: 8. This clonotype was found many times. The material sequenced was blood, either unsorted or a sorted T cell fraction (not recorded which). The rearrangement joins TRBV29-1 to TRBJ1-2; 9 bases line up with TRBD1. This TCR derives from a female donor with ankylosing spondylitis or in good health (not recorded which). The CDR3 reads CSVVSYTGGNYGYTF. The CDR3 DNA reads TGCAGCGTTGTCAGTTATACAGGGGGCAACTATGGCTACACCTTC.